These 13 T cell receptor beta chains originate from one sample sequenced in a study of T cell responses to AZD1222 COVID-19 vaccine. Some clones are missing from TCRdb's copy, which holds only in-frame ones; the method was immunoSEQ multiplex PCR. The data hold around 130,000 clones, with around 90% observed a single time. This material consisted of peripheral blood, taken on day 0 of AZD1222 vaccination. Every receptor here comes from an adult in good health.

V and J are TRBV19 and TRBJ2-2; TRBD1 matches 7 bases. The trim removed 1 base at V and 7 bases at J, leaving 6 bases unmatched. This CDR3 is 15 amino acids long. The germline gives CDR1 LNHDA, CDR2 SQIVND (reference sequence). CDR3 sequence: CASSIVAGGVGELFF. CDR3 DNA: TGTGCCAGTAGTATAGTGGCAGGGGGTGTCGGGGAGCTGTTTTTT.

This sequence joins TRBV7-3 and TRBJ2-1; 7 positions match TRBD2. This CDR3 is 13 amino acids long. With V trimmed by 5 bases and J by 5 bases, 3 bases remained unmatched. Germline CDR1 SGHTA, CDR2 FQGTGA. CDR3 coding DNA: TGTGCCAGCAGCCAAACTAGCGACAATGAGCAGTTCTTC. Protein product: CASSQTSDNEQFF.

The V and J genes are TRBV4-1 and TRBJ1-1; perhaps TRBD1 as D (6 bases). CDR3 size: 15 residues. V dropped 0 bases and J dropped 6 bases, with 14 bases sitting between them. In germline, CDR1 is MGHRA, CDR2 YSYEKL. The CDR3 sequence is CASSQDLGRGAEAFF. CDR3 DNA sequence: TGCGCCAGCAGCCAAGATCTAGGTAGGGGGGCTGAAGCTTTCTTT.

The chain joins TRBV28 to TRBJ2-1, with a weak D call TRBD2 (6 bases). The CDR3 consists of 14 residues. The germline V and J ends were trimmed by 6 bases and 2 bases, with 11 bases remaining between them. Germline V CDR1 and CDR2: MDHEN, SYDVKM. DNA of the CDR3: TGTGCCAGCAGCCGTAGCGGCACCTACAATGAGCAGTTCTTC. Its translation is CASSRSGTYNEQFF.

This clone was recorded only once. The V gene is TRBV28, the J gene TRBJ2-5; weak D call: TRBD1 (5 bases). Germline assignment: CDR1 MDHEN and CDR2 SYDVKM. Trimming took off 3 bases at V and 5 bases at J, with 13 bases between the two ends. The CDR3 has 14 residues. CDR3 region: CASSFRQSGETQYF. As DNA, the CDR3 is TGTGCCAGCAGTTTTAGACAGTCCGGGGAGACCCAGTACTTC.

The chain's CDR3 is CASSPARETNEKLFF. The CDR3 bases are TGTGCCAGTAGTCCGGCCAGGGAGACTAATGAAAAACTGTTTTTT. J is TRBJ1-4 and V is TRBV19; D is possibly TRBD1 (5 bases). Germline V CDR1 and CDR2: LNHDA, SQIVND (reference sequence). The V gene lost 5 bases and the J gene lost 2 bases, with 12 bases spanning the gap. The CDR3 is 15 residues long.

This clone was counted between two and nine times. The chain recombines TRBV5-1 with TRBJ2-1; D not certain. CDR3 length: 12 amino acids. The germline CDR1 and CDR2 sequences are SGHRS and YFSETQ. V was pared by 0 bases and J by 6 bases, with 4 bases between. The DNA of the CDR3 is TGCGCCAGCAGCTTGGTGAGCAATGAGCAGTTCTTC. This translates into CASSLVSNEQFF.

The chain carries TRBV19 and TRBJ1-1; a possible D gene is TRBD1 (6 bases). Trimming took off 3 bases at V and 10 bases at J, with 12 bases between the two ends. Germline V gene sequence: CDR1 LNHDA, CDR2 SQIVND (reference sequence). The CDR3 is 12 residues long. CDR3: CASSMNREGAFF. In nucleotides, the CDR3 is TGTGCCAGTAGTATGAACAGGGAAGGAGCTTTCTTT.

The chain links TRBV7-9 to TRBJ2-3; the match to TRBD2 covers 9 bases. Trimming cost V 5 bases and J 5 bases; bases outside gene matches: 11. The germline gives CDR1 SEHNR, CDR2 FQNEAQ (reference sequence). The CDR3 consists of 16 residues. As DNA, the CDR3 is TGTGCCAGCAGCGAGGGACTAGCCCCAATCGTAGATACGCAGTATTTT. Translated: CASSEGLAPIVDTQYF.

This chain links TRBV9 with TRBJ2-2, with D unclear. Trimming stripped 4 bases from V and 10 bases from J, with 14 bases between. Germline V CDR1 and CDR2: SGDLS, YYNGEE. The CDR3 sequence is 13 residues long. CDR3 protein: CASSPRLVEELFF. CDR3 DNA: TGTGCCAGCAGCCCCCGATTGGTGGAGGAGCTGTTTTTT.

This clone turned up a few times. The chain joins TRBV2 to TRBJ2-3; D is uncertain. The V gene lost 11 bases and the J gene lost 0 bases, with 6 bases spanning the gap. Germline V gene sequence: CDR1 SNHLY, CDR2 FYNNEI. The CDR3 contains 11 residues. The CDR3 loop reads CASGSTDTQYF. The DNA of the CDR3 is TGTGCCTCAGGAAGCACAGATACGCAGTATTTT.

This chain links TRBV5-4 with TRBJ1-2; D unclear. In germline, CDR1 is SGHNT, CDR2 YYREEE (reference sequence). Trimming pared 3 bases from V and 4 bases from J, leaving 16 bases between. This CDR3 has 15 residues. CDR3 in amino acids: CASSSRSGGAYGYTF. CDR3 DNA sequence: TGTGCCAGCAGCTCCCGTTCTGGAGGCGCCTATGGCTACACCTTC.

The chain combines TRBV28 with TRBJ1-2; D is undetermined. The CDR3 totals 13 residues. From germline, CDR1 is MDHEN and CDR2 SYDVKM. V lost 6 bases and J 4 bases, leaving 12 bases between the germline ends. The CDR3 sequence is CASRFPGGYGYTF. The DNA of the CDR3 is TGTGCCAGCAGGTTCCCTGGCGGCTATGGCTACACCTTC.